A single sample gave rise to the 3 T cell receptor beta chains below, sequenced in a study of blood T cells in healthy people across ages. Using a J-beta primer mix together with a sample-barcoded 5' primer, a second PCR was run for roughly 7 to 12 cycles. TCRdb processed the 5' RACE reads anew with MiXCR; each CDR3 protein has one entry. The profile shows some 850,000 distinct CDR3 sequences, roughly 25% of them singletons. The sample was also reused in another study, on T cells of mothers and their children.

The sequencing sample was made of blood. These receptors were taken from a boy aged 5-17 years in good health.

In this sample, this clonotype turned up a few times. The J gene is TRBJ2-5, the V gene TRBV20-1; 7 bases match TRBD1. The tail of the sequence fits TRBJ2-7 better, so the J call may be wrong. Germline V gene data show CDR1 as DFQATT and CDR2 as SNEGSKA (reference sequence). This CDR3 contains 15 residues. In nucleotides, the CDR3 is TGCAGTGCTCGCCCTGAGACAGGGATAATCGGCGAGCAGTACTTC. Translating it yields CSARPETGIIGEQYF.

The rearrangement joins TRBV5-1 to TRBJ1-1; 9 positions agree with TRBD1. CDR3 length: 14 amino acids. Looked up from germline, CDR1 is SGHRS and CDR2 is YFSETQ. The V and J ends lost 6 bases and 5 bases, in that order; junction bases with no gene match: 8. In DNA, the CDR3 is TGCGCCAGCACCGGACAGACAGGGGGGACTGAAGCTTTCTTT. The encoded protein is CASTGQTGGTEAFF. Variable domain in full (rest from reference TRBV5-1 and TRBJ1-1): KAGVTQTPRYLIKTRGQQVTLSCSPISGHRSVSWYQQTPGQGLQFLFEYFSETQRNKGNFPGRFSGRQFSNSRSEMNVSTLELGDSALYLCASTGQTGGTEAFFGQGTRLTVV.

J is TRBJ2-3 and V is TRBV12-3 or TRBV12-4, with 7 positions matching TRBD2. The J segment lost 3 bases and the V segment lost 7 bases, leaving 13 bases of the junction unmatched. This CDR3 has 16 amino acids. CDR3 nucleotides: TGTGCCAGCACTAGAACTGGACTAGACAAGACAGATACGCAGTATTTT. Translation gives CASTRTGLDKTDTQYF.